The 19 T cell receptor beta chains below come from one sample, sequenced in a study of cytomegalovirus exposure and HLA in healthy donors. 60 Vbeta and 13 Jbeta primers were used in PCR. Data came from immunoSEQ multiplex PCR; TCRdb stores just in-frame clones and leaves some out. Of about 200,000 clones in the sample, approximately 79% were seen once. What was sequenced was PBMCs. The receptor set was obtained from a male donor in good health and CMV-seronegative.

CDR3 region: CSVADSPYEQYF. Here the CDR3 DNA reads TGCAGCGTTGCGGACAGCCCCTACGAGCAGTACTTC. This chain connects TRBV29-1 to TRBJ2-5, with D possibly being TRBD1 (6 bases). The J call may be in error: the DNA end matches TRBJ2-7 better. The CDR3 covers 12 residues. From germline, CDR1 is SQVTM and CDR2 ANQGSEA.

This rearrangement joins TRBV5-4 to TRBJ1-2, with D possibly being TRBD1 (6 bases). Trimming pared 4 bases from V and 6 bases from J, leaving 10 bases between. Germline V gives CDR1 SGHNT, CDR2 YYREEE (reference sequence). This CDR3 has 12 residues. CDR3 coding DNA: TGTGCCAGCAGCGGGGGGGCGGATGGCTACACCTTC. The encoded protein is CASSGGADGYTF.

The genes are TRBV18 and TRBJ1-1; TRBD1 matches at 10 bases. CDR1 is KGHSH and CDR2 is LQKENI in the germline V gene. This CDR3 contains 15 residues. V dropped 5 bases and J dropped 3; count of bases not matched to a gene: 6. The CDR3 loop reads CASSRAGTGDTEAFF. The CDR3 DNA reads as TGTGCCAGCTCAAGAGCCGGGACAGGGGACACTGAAGCTTTCTTT. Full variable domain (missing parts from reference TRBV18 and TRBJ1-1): NAGVMQNPRHLVRRRGQEARLRCSPMKGHSHVYWYRQLPEEGLKFMVYLQKENIIDESGMPKERFSAEFPKEGPSILRIQQVVRGDSAAYFCASSRAGTGDTEAFFGQGTRLTVV.

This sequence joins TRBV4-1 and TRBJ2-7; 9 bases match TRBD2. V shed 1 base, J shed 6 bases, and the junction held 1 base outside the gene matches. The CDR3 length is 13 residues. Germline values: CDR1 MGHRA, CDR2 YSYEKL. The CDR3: CASSQVRGGEQYF. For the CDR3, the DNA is TGCGCCAGCAGCCAAGTGCGGGGGGGCGAGCAGTACTTC.

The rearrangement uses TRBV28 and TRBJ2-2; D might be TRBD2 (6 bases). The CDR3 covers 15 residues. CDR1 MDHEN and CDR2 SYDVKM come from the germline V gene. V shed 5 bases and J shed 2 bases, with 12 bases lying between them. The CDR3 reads CASSATSSNTGELFF. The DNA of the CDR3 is TGTGCCAGCAGTGCCACTAGCAGCAACACCGGGGAGCTGTTTTTT.

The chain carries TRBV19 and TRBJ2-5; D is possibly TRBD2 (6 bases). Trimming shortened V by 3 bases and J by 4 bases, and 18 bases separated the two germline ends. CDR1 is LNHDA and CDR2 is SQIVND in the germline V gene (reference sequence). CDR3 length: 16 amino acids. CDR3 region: CASSILSGTLGETQYF. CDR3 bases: TGTGCCAGTAGTATCCTATCCGGGACTCTAGGAGAGACCCAGTACTTC.

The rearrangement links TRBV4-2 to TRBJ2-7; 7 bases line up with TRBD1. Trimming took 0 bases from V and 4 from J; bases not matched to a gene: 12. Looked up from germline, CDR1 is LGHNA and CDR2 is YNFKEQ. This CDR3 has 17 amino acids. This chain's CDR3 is CASSQERIGQVAYEQYF. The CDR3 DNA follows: TGTGCCAGCAGCCAAGAGAGGATCGGACAGGTGGCATACGAGCAGTACTTC.

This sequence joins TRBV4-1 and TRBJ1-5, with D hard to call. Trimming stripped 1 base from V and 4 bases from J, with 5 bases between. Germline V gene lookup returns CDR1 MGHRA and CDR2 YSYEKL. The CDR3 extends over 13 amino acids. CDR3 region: CASSQAPNQPQHF. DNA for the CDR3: TGCGCCAGCAGCCAAGCCCCGAATCAGCCCCAGCATTTT.

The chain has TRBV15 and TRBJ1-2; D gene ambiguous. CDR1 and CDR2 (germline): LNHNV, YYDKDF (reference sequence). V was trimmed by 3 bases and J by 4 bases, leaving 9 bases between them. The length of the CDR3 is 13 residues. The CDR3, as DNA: TGTGCCACCAGCAGCGTCCAAGCCTATGGCTACACCTTC. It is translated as CATSSVQAYGYTF.

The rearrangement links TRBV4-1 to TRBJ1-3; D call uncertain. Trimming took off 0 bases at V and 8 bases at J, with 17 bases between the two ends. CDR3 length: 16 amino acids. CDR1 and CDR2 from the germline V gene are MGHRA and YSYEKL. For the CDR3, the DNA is TGCGCCAGCAGCCAAGATAAAATAGGGCCCGGGGACACCATATATTTT. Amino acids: CASSQDKIGPGDTIYF.

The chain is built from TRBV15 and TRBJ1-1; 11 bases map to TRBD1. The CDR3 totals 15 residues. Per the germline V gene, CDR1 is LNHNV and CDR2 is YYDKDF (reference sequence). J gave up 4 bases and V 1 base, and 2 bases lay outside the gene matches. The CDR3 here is CATSRGGTGGTEAFF. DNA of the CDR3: TGTGCCACCAGCAGAGGCGGGACAGGGGGCACTGAAGCTTTCTTT. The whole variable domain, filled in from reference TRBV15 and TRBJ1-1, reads DAMVIQNPRYQVTQFGKPVTLSCSQTLNHNVMYWYQQKSSQAPKLLFHYYDKDFNNEADTPDNFQSRRPNTSFCFLDIRSPGLGDTAMYLCATSRGGTGGTEAFFGQGTRLTVV.

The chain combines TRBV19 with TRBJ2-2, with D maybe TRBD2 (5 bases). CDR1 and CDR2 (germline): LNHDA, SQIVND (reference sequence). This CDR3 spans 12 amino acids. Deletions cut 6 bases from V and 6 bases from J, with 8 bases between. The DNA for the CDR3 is TGTGCCAGTAGGTGGGGAGCCGGGGAGCTGTTTTTT. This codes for CASRWGAGELFF.

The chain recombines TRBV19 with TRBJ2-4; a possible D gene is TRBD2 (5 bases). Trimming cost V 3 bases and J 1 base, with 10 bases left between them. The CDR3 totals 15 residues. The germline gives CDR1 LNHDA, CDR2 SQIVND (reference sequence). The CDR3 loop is CASSIPGNAKNIQYF. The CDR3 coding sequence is TGTGCCAGTAGTATCCCCGGGAATGCCAAAAACATTCAGTACTTC.

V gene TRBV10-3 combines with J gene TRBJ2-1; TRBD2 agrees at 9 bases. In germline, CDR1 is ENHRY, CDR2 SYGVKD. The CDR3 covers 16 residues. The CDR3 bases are TGTGCAAGTGCGGGAGGGTCTGGGGCTTTTTACAATGAGCAGTTCTTC. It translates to CASAGGSGAFYNEQFF.

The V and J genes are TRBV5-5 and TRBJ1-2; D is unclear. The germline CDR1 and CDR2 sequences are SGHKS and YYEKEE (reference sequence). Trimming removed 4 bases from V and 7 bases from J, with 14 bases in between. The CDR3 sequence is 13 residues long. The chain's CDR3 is CASSQIIRGGYTF. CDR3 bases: TGTGCCAGCAGCCAGATTATACGGGGTGGCTACACCTTC.

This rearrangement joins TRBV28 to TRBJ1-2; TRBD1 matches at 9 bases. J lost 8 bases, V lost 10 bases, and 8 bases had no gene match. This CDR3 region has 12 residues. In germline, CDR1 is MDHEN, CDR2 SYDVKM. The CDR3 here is CAIRDRVKGYTF. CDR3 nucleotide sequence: TGTGCCATCCGGGACAGGGTTAAAGGCTACACCTTC.

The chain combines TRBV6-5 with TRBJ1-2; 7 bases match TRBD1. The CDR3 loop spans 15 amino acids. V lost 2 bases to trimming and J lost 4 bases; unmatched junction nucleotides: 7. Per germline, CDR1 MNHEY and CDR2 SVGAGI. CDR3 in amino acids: CASSYGGGFIYGYTF. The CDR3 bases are TGTGCCAGCAGTTACGGAGGGGGCTTCATCTATGGCTACACCTTC.

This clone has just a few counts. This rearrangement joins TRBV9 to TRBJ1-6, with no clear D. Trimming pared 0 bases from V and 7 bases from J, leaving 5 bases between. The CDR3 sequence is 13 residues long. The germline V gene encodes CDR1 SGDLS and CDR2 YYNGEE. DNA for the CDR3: TGTGCCAGCAGCGTAGGTCCGAATTCACCCCTCCACTTT. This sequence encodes CASSVGPNSPLHF.

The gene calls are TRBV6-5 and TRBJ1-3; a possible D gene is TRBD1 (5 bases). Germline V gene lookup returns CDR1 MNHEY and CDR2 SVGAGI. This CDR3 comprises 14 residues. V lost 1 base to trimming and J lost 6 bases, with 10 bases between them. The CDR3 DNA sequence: TGTGCCAGCAGTTACTTAGGGGCTGCAAACACCATATATTTT. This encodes CASSYLGAANTIYF.